This record covers a single T cell receptor beta chain. The antigen is unknown. V shed 2 bases and J 3 bases; nucleotides not matched to a gene: 4. The CDR3 is 16 residues long. The germline gives CDR1 LNHDA, CDR2 SQIVND (reference sequence). The data belong to a study of T cell repertoires in cytomegalovirus infection. As for the study in general: Well-studied HLA-B-restricted CMV epitopes were used in the study alongside recently identified HLA-C-restricted ones. Shared public TCR beta signatures pointed to both CMV infection and a matching HLA type.

TCRdb re-called the reads through MiXCR, storing one row per CDR3 protein. The sample has about 890,000 distinct CDR3 sequences, 31% seen once. Study-wide points: Public TCR beta family frequency separated CMV-and-HLA carriers, including in an independent cohort. HLA-C-restricted CMV clonotypes gave the most frequent clonotype in two of eight donors.

Sequences were derived from cultured CD8+ T cells from PBMCs, sampled from culture after CMV antigen stimulation. The chain recombines TRBV19 with TRBJ1-5; 10 nucleotides line up with TRBD1. The clonotype was recovered from a human donor in good health (CMV status not recorded). Some clones in this sample may be carry-over from other donors' samples. The CDR3 DNA follows: TGTGCCAGTAGTATAAGGGGACAGGGGTTCAATCAGCCCCAGCATTTT. Amino acid sequence: CASSIRGQGFNQPQHF.